This TCR beta chain was retrieved from a study of T cell repertoires in cytomegalovirus infection. The overall study: Use of recently identified HLA-C-restricted and well-studied HLA-B-restricted CMV epitopes was part of the study. It was the public TCR beta signatures that indicated both CMV infection and matching HLA type.

TCRdb fed the reads into MiXCR, producing one record per CDR3 protein. Found here are about 900,000 distinct CDR3 sequences, under 40% of them singletons; the top ten hold 10% to 15%. This clonotype was counted only a few times. Antigen: not known. After removal of 10 bases from V and 6 bases from J, the junction contained 9 bases not matched to a gene. Germline V CDR1 and CDR2: SNHLY, FYNNEI. The CDR3 contains 12 residues. Findings of the study overall: Across the ex vivo response, the dominant clonotypes were HLA-C-restricted CMV-specific TCR beta clonotypes.

This sequence originates from a human donor in good health (CMV status not recorded). Some clones in this sample may be carry-over from other donors' samples. The chain couples TRBV2 to TRBJ2-7, with 7 bases that match TRBD1. This material consisted of cultured CD8+ T cells from PBMCs, taken from culture after CMV antigen stimulation. CDR3 in DNA: TGTGCCAAGGACAGGAGTTCAGGCGAGCAGTACTTC. Translating it yields CAKDRSSGEQYF.